This entry concerns a single TCR beta chain. The sample originates from a study of blood T cell repertoires in COVID-19. Here immunoSEQ multiplex PCR was the method, and the copy in TCRdb shows in-frame clones only, minus some. The table lists around 160,000 clones, over 80% of them singletons. Losses at the gene ends were 4 bases for V and 6 bases for J; bases not matched to a gene: 4. Per germline, CDR1 MNHEY and CDR2 SMNVEV (reference sequence). The CDR3 runs 13 residues. The clonotype originates from a woman aged 55-69 years who had recovered from COVID-19. The rearrangement joins TRBV27 to TRBJ1-2; TRBD1 matches 8 bases. Material: PBMCs or T cells enriched from blood (not recorded which). In DNA, the CDR3 is TGTGCCAGCAGTTCAGGGGGCGCGGATGGCTACACCTTC. As protein: CASSSGGADGYTF.